A selection of T cell receptor beta chains follows, all from one sample in a study of blood T cell repertoires in COVID-19. Profiled with immunoSEQ multiplex PCR; TCRdb holds only in-frame clones, not every one. The sample contains 95,000 to 150,000 clones, more than 65% of which appear only once. The sample taken for sequencing was peripheral blood. All receptors come from a woman aged 70 to 79 with acute or convalescent COVID-19. The CDR3 runs from the conserved cysteine through the conserved F or W. The D gene is left open where the match is weak. Clone size, where shown, is once, few, many, or a class for clones that have expanded.

size: many; J: TRBJ2-7; D: -; V: TRBV29-1; CDR3: CSVDAGSHEQYF; DNA: TGCAGCGTTGATGCAGGGTCCCACGAGCAGTACTTC
size: -; J: TRBJ2-7; D: TRBD2; V: TRBV14; CDR3: CASSPGTSGYEQYF; DNA: TGTGCCAGCAGCCCAGGGACTAGCGGGTACGAGCAGTACTTC
size: many; J: TRBJ2-1; D: -; V: TRBV2; CDR3: CASRLVSEQFF; DNA: TGTGCCTCCCGACTAGTCAGTGAGCAGTTCTTC
size: -; J: TRBJ1-4; D: -; V: TRBV7-9; CDR3: CASSLSQGNEKLFF; DNA: TGTGCCAGCAGCTTATCGCAGGGAAATGAAAAACTGTTTTTT
size: -; J: TRBJ2-7; D: TRBD2; V: TRBV6-5; CDR3: CASSYVSSGGFEQYF; DNA: TGTGCCAGCAGTTACGTCTCTAGCGGGGGTTTCGAGCAGTACTTC
size: -; J: TRBJ2-7; D: -; V: TRBV5-5; CDR3: CASSWGEGYEQYF; DNA: TGTGCCAGCAGCTGGGGAGAGGGATACGAGCAGTACTTC
size: -; J: TRBJ1-1; D: TRBD1; V: TRBV4-1; CDR3: CASSQDLFIGTGGAGDTEAFF; DNA: TGCGCCAGCAGCCAAGATCTGTTTATAGGGACAGGGGGCGCGGGAGACACTGAAGCTTTCTTT
size: -; J: TRBJ2-1; D: TRBD2; V: TRBV5-1; CDR3: CASSLRPSGSNDYNEQFF; DNA: TGCGCCAGCAGCCTTAGGCCTAGCGGGAGTAACGACTACAATGAGCAGTTCTTC
size: few; J: TRBJ2-1; D: TRBD2; V: TRBV4-1; CDR3: CASSQGLAGVDEQFF; DNA: TGCGCCAGCAGCCAAGGACTAGCGGGAGTTGATGAGCAGTTCTTC
size: few; J: TRBJ2-3; D: TRBD2; V: TRBV5-1; CDR3: CASTGTSDTDTQYF; DNA: TGCGCCAGTACCGGGACTAGCGACACAGATACGCAGTATTTT
size: -; J: TRBJ1-1; D: -; V: TRBV4-2; CDR3: CASSQDRLAEAFF; DNA: TGTGCCAGCAGCCAAGATAGACTCGCTGAAGCTTTCTTT
size: -; J: TRBJ1-2; D: TRBD1; V: TRBV10-3; CDR3: CAISEWTGALVGGYTF; DNA: TGTGCCATCAGTGAGTGGACAGGGGCACTTGTGGGAGGCTACACCTTC
size: -; J: TRBJ1-6; D: -; V: TRBV30; CDR3: CAWTQGTVYNSPLHF; DNA: TGTGCCTGGACCCAGGGTACAGTCTATAATTCACCCCTCCACTTT
size: many; J: TRBJ2-1; D: TRBD2; V: TRBV10-2; CDR3: CASRAGGTYNEQFF; DNA: TGCGCCAGCCGGGCGGGAGGGACCTACAATGAGCAGTTCTTC
size: -; J: TRBJ2-1; D: -; V: TRBV7-9; CDR3: CASEEGEQFF; DNA: TGTGCCAGCGAGGAAGGAGAGCAGTTCTTC
size: -; J: TRBJ2-1; D: TRBD1; V: TRBV3-1/TRBV3-2; CDR3: CASSEGTGEYNEQFF; DNA: TGTGCCAGCAGCGAAGGGACAGGGGAATACAATGAGCAGTTCTTC
size: -; J: TRBJ2-1; D: -; V: TRBV20-1; CDR3: CSASKPRGGVYNEQFF; DNA: TGCAGTGCTAGTAAGCCCCGAGGCGGGGTTTACAATGAGCAGTTCTTC
size: -; J: TRBJ2-1; D: TRBD2; V: TRBV5-1; CDR3: CASSSGTSGRDEQFF; DNA: TGCGCCAGCAGCTCCGGGACTAGCGGGAGGGATGAGCAGTTCTTC
size: -; J: TRBJ1-5; D: -; V: TRBV29-1; CDR3: CSATPAGSGQPQHF; DNA: TGCAGCGCTACCCCAGCAGGCAGTGGTCAGCCCCAGCATTTT
size: -; J: TRBJ1-1; D: TRBD1; V: TRBV18; CDR3: CASSLLRLTGGNTEAFF; DNA: TGTGCCAGCTCACTCCTTCGACTTACAGGGGGCAACACTGAAGCTTTCTTT
size: -; J: TRBJ1-1; D: -; V: TRBV7-8; CDR3: CASSLVADTEAFF; DNA: TGTGCCAGCAGCTTAGTCGCGGACACTGAAGCTTTCTTT
size: few; J: TRBJ1-2; D: -; V: TRBV19; CDR3: CASSPTSGGDYGYTF; DNA: TGTGCCAGTAGCCCCACCAGTGGAGGGGATTATGGCTACACCTTC
size: -; J: TRBJ2-7; D: -; V: TRBV11-2; CDR3: CASSLDLLSYEQYF; DNA: TGTGCCAGCAGCTTAGATCTCCTCTCCTACGAGCAGTACTTC
size: -; J: TRBJ1-1; D: -; V: TRBV18; CDR3: CASSLLAGTPNTEAFF; DNA: TGTGCCAGCTCACTCTTAGCCGGGACACCGAACACTGAAGCTTTCTTT
size: -; J: TRBJ1-5; D: TRBD1; V: TRBV27; CDR3: CASSFGNRGQPQHF; DNA: TGTGCCAGCAGTTTTGGAAACAGGGGCCAGCCCCAGCATTTT
size: few; J: TRBJ2-5; D: -; V: TRBV11-2; CDR3: CASSLDLFGGKTQYF; DNA: TGTGCCAGCAGCTTAGACCTGTTCGGGGGTAAGACCCAGTACTTC
size: -; J: TRBJ1-2; D: TRBD1; V: TRBV27; CDR3: CASSFSGTGRNGYTF; DNA: TGTGCCAGCAGTTTTTCAGGGACAGGGAGGAATGGCTACACCTTC
size: -; J: TRBJ1-5; D: TRBD1; V: TRBV12-5; CDR3: CASGPSDRAYQPQHF; DNA: TGTGCTAGTGGTCCTAGCGACAGGGCATATCAGCCCCAGCATTTT
size: once; J: TRBJ2-3; D: TRBD1; V: TRBV19; CDR3: CASSRTGSDTQYF; DNA: TGTGCCAGTAGTCGGACAGGGTCAGATACGCAGTATTTT
size: -; J: TRBJ2-5; D: TRBD1; V: TRBV7-9; CDR3: CASTTGTEETQYF; DNA: TGTGCCAGCACAACCGGGACAGAAGAGACCCAGTACTTC
size: -; J: TRBJ1-1; D: -; V: TRBV11-3; CDR3: CASSSPTANGEAFF; DNA: TGTGCCAGCAGCTCGCCGACGGCAAACGGAGAGGCTTTCTTT
size: -; J: TRBJ2-2; D: -; V: TRBV19; CDR3: CASSSTGLGGELFF; DNA: TGTGCCAGTAGCTCCACAGGGCTCGGCGGGGAGCTGTTTTTT
size: -; J: TRBJ2-5; D: TRBD2; V: TRBV3-1/TRBV3-2; CDR3: CASGSSGEETQYF; DNA: TGTGCCAGCGGTTCTAGCGGGGAAGAGACCCAGTACTTC
size: -; J: TRBJ2-7; D: TRBD2; V: TRBV29-1; CDR3: CSVLAADEQYF; DNA: TGCAGCGTTCTAGCGGCGGATGAGCAGTACTTC
size: -; J: TRBJ2-1; D: TRBD2; V: TRBV7-6; CDR3: CASSLDGGVVDEQFF; DNA: TGTGCCAGCAGCTTAGATGGGGGGGTAGTGGATGAGCAGTTCTTC
size: -; J: TRBJ2-1; D: -; V: TRBV7-9; CDR3: CASSPDSAYNEQFF; DNA: TGTGCCAGCAGCCCGGACAGTGCCTACAATGAGCAGTTCTTC
size: -; J: TRBJ2-4; D: -; V: TRBV29-1; CDR3: CSVVPVWDSRIQYF; DNA: TGCAGCGTTGTCCCCGTTTGGGACTCTCGAATTCAGTACTTC
size: -; J: TRBJ1-6; D: TRBD1; V: TRBV19; CDR3: CASSLLGQNNSPLHF; DNA: TGTGCCAGTAGTCTTTTGGGACAGAATAATTCACCCCTCCACTTT
size: few; J: TRBJ1-2; D: TRBD1; V: TRBV28; CDR3: CASSPQGQTIYGYTF; DNA: TGTGCCAGCAGTCCGCAGGGACAGACTATCTATGGCTACACCTTC
size: -; J: TRBJ2-2; D: -; V: TRBV19; CDR3: CASELQVNTGELFF; DNA: TGTGCCAGTGAGTTACAGGTGAACACCGGGGAGCTGTTTTTT
size: once; J: TRBJ2-7; D: -; V: TRBV15; CDR3: CATSRDEGEQYF; DNA: TGTGCCACCAGCAGAGATGAGGGCGAGCAGTACTTC
size: -; J: TRBJ2-3; D: -; V: TRBV2; CDR3: CASRREGGTDTQYF; DNA: TGTGCCAGCAGGAGGGAGGGGGGCACAGATACGCAGTATTTT
size: -; J: TRBJ2-2; D: -; V: TRBV5-1; CDR3: CASSLGHQGTGELFF; DNA: TGCGCCAGCAGCTTGGGACACCAGGGCACCGGGGAGCTGTTTTTT
size: -; J: TRBJ2-7; D: -; V: TRBV30; CDR3: CAWSGSVISYEQYF; DNA: TGTGCCTGGAGTGGATCGGTCATCTCCTACGAGCAGTACTTC
size: -; J: TRBJ2-7; D: TRBD2; V: TRBV10-2; CDR3: CASSDLAGGPVEQYF; DNA: TGCGCCAGCAGTGATCTAGCGGGAGGCCCCGTCGAGCAGTACTTC
size: -; J: TRBJ2-5; D: -; V: TRBV29-1; CDR3: CSVDGAQTLWPTQPETQYF; DNA: TGCAGCGTCGACGGTGCACAAACTCTCTGGCCCACACAGCCGGAGACCCAGTACTTC
size: -; J: TRBJ2-2; D: -; V: TRBV4-1; CDR3: CASSPGLWNTGELFF; DNA: TGCGCCAGCAGCCCGGGACTGTGGAACACCGGGGAGCTGTTTTTT
size: once; J: TRBJ1-1; D: TRBD1; V: TRBV6-5; CDR3: CASSRYRGMNTEAFF; DNA: TGTGCCAGCAGCCGATACAGGGGCATGAACACTGAAGCTTTCTTT
size: -; J: TRBJ1-2; D: -; V: TRBV19; CDR3: CASSTYRDYGYTF; DNA: TGTGCCAGTAGTACCTACAGGGACTATGGCTACACCTTC
size: -; J: TRBJ1-6; D: TRBD1; V: TRBV5-4; CDR3: CASSLDRTGSSPLHF; DNA: TGTGCCAGCAGCTTGGACAGGACAGGGTCGTCACCCCTCCACTTT
size: -; J: TRBJ2-7; D: -; V: TRBV20-1; CDR3: CSASPRTYEQYF; DNA: TGCAGTGCTAGTCCGCGGACCTACGAGCAGTACTTC
size: few; J: TRBJ1-5; D: -; V: TRBV28; CDR3: CASSSVFTSNQPQHF; DNA: TGTGCCAGCAGTTCGGTGTTCACTAGCAATCAGCCCCAGCATTTT
size: -; J: TRBJ1-2; D: TRBD1; V: TRBV15; CDR3: CATSRDPRTGDGYTF; DNA: TGTGCCACCAGCAGAGATCCCCGGACAGGGGACGGCTACACCTTC
size: -; J: TRBJ2-3; D: TRBD2; V: TRBV19; CDR3: CASGMTSGTDTQYF; DNA: TGTGCCAGTGGTATGACTAGCGGAACAGATACGCAGTATTTT
size: -; J: TRBJ1-6; D: -; V: TRBV14; CDR3: CASSLRAGAANSPLHF; DNA: TGTGCCAGCAGCCTACGCGCGGGGGCCGCTAATTCACCCCTCCACTTT
size: few; J: TRBJ1-2; D: -; V: TRBV5-4; CDR3: CASSLFGLDYGYTF; DNA: TGTGCCAGCAGCTTATTCGGACTGGACTATGGCTACACCTTC
size: -; J: TRBJ2-5; D: -; V: TRBV30; CDR3: CAWSQGGWETQYF; DNA: TGTGCCTGGAGTCAGGGTGGCTGGGAGACCCAGTACTTC
size: once; J: TRBJ2-3; D: -; V: TRBV2; CDR3: CASSVPGLREHTQYF; DNA: TGTGCCAGCAGTGTTCCGGGACTCAGAGAGCATACGCAGTATTTT